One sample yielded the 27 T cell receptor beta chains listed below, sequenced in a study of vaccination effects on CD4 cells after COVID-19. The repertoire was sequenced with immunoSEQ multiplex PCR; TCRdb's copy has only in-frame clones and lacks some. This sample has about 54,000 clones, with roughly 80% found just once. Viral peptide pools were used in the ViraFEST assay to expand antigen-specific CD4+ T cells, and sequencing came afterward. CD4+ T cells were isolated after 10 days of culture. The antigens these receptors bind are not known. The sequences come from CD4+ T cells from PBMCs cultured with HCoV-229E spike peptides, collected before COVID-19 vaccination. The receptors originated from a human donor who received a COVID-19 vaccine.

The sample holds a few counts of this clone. CDR3 sequence: CASSQGMGLRQETQYF. The CDR3 coding sequence is TGCGCCAGCAGCCAAGGTATGGGCCTGAGGCAAGAGACCCAGTACTTC. The J gene is TRBJ2-5, the V gene TRBV4-1, with no clear D. V shed 1 base and J shed 2 bases, with 14 bases lying between them. The CDR3 spans 16 residues. Germline CDR1 reads MGHRA; CDR2 reads YSYEKL.

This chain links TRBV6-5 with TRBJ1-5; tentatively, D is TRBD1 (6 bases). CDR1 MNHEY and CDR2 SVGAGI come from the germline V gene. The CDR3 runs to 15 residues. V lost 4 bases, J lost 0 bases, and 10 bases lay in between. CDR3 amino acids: CASSWTANSNQPQHF. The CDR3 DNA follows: TGTGCCAGCAGTTGGACAGCAAATAGCAATCAGCCCCAGCATTTT.

The CDR3 DNA reads TGTGCCAGCAGCCAAGATGGAGGGAATCGGGCTAATGAAAAACTGTTTTTT. Translating gives CASSQDGGNRANEKLFF. J is TRBJ1-4 and V is TRBV4-2; no definite D call. From germline, CDR1 is LGHNA and CDR2 YNFKEQ. The CDR3 consists of 17 residues. The germline V and J ends were trimmed by 0 bases and 3 bases, with 14 bases remaining between them.

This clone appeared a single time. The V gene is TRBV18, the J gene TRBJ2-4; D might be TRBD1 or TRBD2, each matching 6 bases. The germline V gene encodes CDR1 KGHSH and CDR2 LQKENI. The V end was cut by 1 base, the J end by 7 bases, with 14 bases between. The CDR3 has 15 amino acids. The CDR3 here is CASSPLEEGGNIQYF. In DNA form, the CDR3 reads TGTGCCAGCTCACCACTCGAAGAAGGGGGGAACATTCAGTACTTC.

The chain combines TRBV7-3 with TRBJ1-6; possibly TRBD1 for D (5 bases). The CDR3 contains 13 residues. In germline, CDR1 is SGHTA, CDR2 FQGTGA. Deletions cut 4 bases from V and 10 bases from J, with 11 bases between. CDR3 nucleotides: TGTGCCAGCAGCTCCGGGGAGGGGTCACCCCTCCACTTT. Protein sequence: CASSSGEGSPLHF. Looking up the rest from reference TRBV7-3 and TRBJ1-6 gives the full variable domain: GAGVSQTPSNKVTEKGKYVELRCDPISGHTALYWYRQSLGQGPEFLIYFQGTGAADDSGLPNDRFFAVRPEGSVSTLKIQRTERGDSAVYLCASSSGEGSPLHFGNGTRLTVT.

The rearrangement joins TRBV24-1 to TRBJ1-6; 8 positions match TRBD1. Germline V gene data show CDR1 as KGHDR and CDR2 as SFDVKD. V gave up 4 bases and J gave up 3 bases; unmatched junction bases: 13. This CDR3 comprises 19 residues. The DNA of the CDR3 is TGTGCCACCAGTGACCCTCGGACAGGGAAGGGAAACTATAATTCACCCCTCCACTTT. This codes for CATSDPRTGKGNYNSPLHF.

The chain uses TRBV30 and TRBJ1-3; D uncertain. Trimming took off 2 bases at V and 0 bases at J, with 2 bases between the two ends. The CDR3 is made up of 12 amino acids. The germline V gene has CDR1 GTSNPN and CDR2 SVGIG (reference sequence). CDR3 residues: CAWSRSGNTIYF. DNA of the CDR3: TGTGCCTGGAGTCGCTCTGGAAACACCATATATTTT. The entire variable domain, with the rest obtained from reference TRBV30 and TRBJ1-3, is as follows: SQTIHQWPATLVQPVGSPLSLECTVEGTSNPNLYWYRQAAGRGLQLLFYSVGIGQISSEVPQNLSASRPQDRQFILSSKKLLLSDSGFYLCAWSRSGNTIYFGEGSWLTVV.

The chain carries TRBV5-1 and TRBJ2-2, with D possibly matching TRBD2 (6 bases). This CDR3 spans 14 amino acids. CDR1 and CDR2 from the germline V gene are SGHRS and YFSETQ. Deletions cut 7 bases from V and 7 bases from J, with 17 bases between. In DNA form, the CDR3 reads TGCGCCAGCCATGGGACTGTGGGGGTCGGGGAGCTGTTTTTT. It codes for CASHGTVGVGELFF.

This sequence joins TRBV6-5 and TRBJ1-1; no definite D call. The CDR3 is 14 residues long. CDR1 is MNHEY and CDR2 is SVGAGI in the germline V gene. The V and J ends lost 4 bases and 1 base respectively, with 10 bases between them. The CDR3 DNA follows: TGTGCCAGCAGTTCCTTTGGGAGGAACACTGAAGCTTTCTTT. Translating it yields CASSSFGRNTEAFF.

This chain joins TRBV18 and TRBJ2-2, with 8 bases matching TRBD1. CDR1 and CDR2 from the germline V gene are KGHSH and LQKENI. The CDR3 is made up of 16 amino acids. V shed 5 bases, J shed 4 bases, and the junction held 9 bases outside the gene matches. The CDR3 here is CASSSTGGFGTGELFF. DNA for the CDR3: TGTGCCAGCTCATCCACAGGGGGATTTGGCACCGGGGAGCTGTTTTTT. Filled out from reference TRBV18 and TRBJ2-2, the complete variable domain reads NAGVMQNPRHLVRRRGQEARLRCSPMKGHSHVYWYRQLPEEGLKFMVYLQKENIIDESGMPKERFSAEFPKEGPSILRIQQVVRGDSAAYFCASSSTGGFGTGELFFGEGSRLTVL.

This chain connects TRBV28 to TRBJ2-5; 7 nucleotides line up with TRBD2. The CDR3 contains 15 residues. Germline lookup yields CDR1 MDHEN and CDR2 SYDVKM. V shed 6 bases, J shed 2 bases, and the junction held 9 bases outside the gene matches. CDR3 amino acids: CASRGLGGGQETQYF. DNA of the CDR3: TGTGCCAGCAGGGGACTTGGGGGGGGTCAAGAGACCCAGTACTTC.

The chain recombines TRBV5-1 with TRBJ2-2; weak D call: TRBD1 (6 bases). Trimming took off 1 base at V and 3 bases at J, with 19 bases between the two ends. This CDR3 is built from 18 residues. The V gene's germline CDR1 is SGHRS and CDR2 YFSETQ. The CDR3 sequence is CASSLTRDNIGYTGELFF. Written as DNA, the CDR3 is TGCGCCAGCAGCTTGACCAGGGACAATATAGGGTACACCGGGGAGCTGTTTTTT.

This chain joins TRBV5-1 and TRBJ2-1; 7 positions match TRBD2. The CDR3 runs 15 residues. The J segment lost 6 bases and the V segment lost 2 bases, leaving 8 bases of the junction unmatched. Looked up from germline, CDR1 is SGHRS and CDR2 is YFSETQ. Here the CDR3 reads CASSFSGAPRNEQFF. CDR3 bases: TGCGCCAGCAGCTTCAGCGGGGCCCCTCGCAATGAGCAGTTCTTC.

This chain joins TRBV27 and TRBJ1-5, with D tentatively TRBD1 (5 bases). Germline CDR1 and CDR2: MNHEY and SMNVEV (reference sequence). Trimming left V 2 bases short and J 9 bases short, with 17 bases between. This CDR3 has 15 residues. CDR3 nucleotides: TGTGCCAGCAGTTTAAAAGCAGGGCTAGTATCGCCCCAGCATTTT. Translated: CASSLKAGLVSPQHF.

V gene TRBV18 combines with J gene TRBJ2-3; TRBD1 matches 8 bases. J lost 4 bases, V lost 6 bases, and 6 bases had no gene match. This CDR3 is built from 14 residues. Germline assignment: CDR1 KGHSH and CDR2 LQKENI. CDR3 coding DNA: TGTGCCAGCTCTCCCCAGACAGGGGCAGATACGCAGTATTTT. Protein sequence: CASSPQTGADTQYF.

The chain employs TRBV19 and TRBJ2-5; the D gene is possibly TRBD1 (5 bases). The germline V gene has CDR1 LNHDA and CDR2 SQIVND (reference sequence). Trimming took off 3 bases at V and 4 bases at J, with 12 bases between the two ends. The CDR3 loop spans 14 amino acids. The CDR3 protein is CASSIRGWGETQYF. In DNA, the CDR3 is TGTGCCAGTAGTATTAGGGGATGGGGAGAGACCCAGTACTTC.

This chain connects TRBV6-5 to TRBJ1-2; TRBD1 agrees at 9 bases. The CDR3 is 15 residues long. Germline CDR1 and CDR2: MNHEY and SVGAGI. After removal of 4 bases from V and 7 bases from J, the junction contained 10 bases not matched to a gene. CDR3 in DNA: TGTGCCAGCAGTTCGAATGACAGGGGGAAGCGTGGCTACACCTTC. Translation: CASSSNDRGKRGYTF.

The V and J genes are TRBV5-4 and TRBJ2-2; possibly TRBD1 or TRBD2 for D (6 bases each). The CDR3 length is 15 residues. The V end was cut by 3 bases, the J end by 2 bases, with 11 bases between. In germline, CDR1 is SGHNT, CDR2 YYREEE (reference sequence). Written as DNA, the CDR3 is TGTGCCAGCAGCTGGGGGGCCCCCAACACCGGGGAGCTGTTTTTT. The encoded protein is CASSWGAPNTGELFF.

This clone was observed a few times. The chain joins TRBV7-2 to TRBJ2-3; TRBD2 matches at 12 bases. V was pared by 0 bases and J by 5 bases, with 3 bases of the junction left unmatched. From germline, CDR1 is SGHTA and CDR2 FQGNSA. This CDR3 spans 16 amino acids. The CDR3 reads CASSLALAGGQDTQYF. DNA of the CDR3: TGTGCCAGCAGCTTAGCGCTAGCGGGGGGGCAAGATACGCAGTATTTT. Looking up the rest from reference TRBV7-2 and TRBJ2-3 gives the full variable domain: GAGVSQSPSNKVTEKGKDVELRCDPISGHTALYWYRQSLGQGLEFLIYFQGNSAPDKSGLPSDRFSAERTGGSVSTLTIQRTQQEDSAVYLCASSLALAGGQDTQYFGPGTRLTVL.

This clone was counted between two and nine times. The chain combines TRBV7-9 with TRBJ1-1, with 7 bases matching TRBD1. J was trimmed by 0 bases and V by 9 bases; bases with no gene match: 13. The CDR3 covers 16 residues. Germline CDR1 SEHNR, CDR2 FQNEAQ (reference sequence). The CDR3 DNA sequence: TGTGCCAGTCTCCGTTTTTTGGGGACAGTGAACACTGAAGCTTTCTTT. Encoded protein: CASLRFLGTVNTEAFF.

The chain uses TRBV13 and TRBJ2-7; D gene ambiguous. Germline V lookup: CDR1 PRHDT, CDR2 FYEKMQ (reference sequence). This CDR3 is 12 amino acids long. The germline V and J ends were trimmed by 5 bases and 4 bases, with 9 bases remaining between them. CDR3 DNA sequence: TGTGCCAGCAGCCAAAACAGATACGAGCAGTACGTC. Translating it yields CASSQNRYEQYV.

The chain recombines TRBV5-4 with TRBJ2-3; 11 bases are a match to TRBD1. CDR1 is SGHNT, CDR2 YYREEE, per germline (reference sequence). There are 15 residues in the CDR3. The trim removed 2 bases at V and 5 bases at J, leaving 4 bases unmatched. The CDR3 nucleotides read TGTGCCAGCAGCTTTGGACAGGGGGCTGTAGATACGCAGTATTTT. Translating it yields CASSFGQGAVDTQYF.

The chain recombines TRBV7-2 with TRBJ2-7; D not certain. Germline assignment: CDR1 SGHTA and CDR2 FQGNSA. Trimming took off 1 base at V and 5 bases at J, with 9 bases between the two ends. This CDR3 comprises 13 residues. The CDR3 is CASSLGFGNEQYV. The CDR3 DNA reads TGTGCCAGCAGCTTAGGTTTTGGTAACGAGCAGTACGTC.

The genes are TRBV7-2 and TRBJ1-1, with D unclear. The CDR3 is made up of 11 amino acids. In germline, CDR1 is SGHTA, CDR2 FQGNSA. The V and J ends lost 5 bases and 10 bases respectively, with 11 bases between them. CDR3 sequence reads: CASSPSKVAFF. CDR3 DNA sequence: TGTGCCAGCAGCCCGTCTAAGGTAGCTTTCTTT.

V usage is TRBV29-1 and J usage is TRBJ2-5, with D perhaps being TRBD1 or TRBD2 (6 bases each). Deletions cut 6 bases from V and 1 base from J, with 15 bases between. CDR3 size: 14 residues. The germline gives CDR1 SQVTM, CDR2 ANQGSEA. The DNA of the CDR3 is TGCAGCGTAGCTAAGGGGGGAAGCCAAGAGACCCAGTACTTC. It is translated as CSVAKGGSQETQYF.

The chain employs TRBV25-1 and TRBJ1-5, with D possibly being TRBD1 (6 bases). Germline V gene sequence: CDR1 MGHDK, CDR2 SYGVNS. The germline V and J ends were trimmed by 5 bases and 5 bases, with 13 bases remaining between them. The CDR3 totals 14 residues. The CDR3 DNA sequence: TGTGCCAGCAGTTCCCTGGACAGTCATCAGCCCCAGCATTTT. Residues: CASSSLDSHQPQHF.

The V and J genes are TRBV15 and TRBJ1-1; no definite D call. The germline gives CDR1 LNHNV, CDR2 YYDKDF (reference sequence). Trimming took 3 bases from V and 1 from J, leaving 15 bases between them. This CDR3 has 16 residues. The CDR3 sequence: CATSRGTGSENTEAFF. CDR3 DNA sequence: TGTGCCACCAGCAGGGGAACCGGGAGTGAGAACACTGAAGCTTTCTTT. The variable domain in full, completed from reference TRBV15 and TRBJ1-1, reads DAMVIQNPRYQVTQFGKPVTLSCSQTLNHNVMYWYQQKSSQAPKLLFHYYDKDFNNEADTPDNFQSRRPNTSFCFLDIRSPGLGDTAMYLCATSRGTGSENTEAFFGQGTRLTVV.